These T cell receptor beta chains were read from a single sample in a study of shared clonotypes between healthy human individuals. Profiling relied on immunoSEQ multiplex PCR, and the TCRdb table lists in-frame clones only, not all of them. The sample carries about 2 million clones, about 95% recorded once. The sequencing input was naive CD8+ T cells sorted from blood. The receptors were gathered from a young man in good health. Both conserved end residues are part of each CDR3. The D gene is left open where the match is weak. Some rows have no size entry. The others give once, few or many, or a class for an expanded clone.

TRBJ1-1 | TRBV5-1 | - | - | TGCGCCAGCAGCTTATTGGCAGGCGGTCAGGAGGGAGCTTTCTTT | CASSLLAGGQEGAFF
TRBJ2-1 | TRBV4-3 | - | TRBD2 | TGCGCCAGCAGCCAAGAGGCTAGCGGGCCCGGCAATGAGCAGTTCTTC | CASSQEASGPGNEQFF
TRBJ2-1 | TRBV7-2 | - | - | TGTGCCAGCAGCTTAGAGCTTGACTACAATGAGCAGTTCTTC | CASSLELDYNEQFF
TRBJ2-1 | TRBV4-3 | - | - | TGCGCCAGCAGCCAAGATATATCGCCAGGGGATGAGCAGTTCTTC | CASSQDISPGDEQFF
TRBJ2-2 | TRBV9 | - | - | TGTGCCAGCAGCTATGACACCGGGGAGCTGTTTTTT | CASSYDTGELFF
TRBJ2-7 | TRBV11-2 | - | - | TGTGCCAGCAGCTTGGGCCCTCTGATCGAGCAGTACTTC | CASSLGPLIEQYF
TRBJ2-3 | TRBV29-1 | - | - | TGCAGCGCCGATAGTGGGGTATCCACAGATACGCAGTATTTT | CSADSGVSTDTQYF
TRBJ2-3 | TRBV30 | - | TRBD2 | TGTGCCTGCCTGGGACTAGCGGGGGGAAGTTCTAGCACAGATACGCAGTATTTT | CACLGLAGGSSSTDTQYF
TRBJ2-3 | TRBV5-5 | - | TRBD2 | TGTGCCAGCAGCCATCGCGGGACTAGCGGGATGGATACGCAGTATTTT | CASSHRGTSGMDTQYF
TRBJ2-7 | TRBV29-1 | once | - | TGCAGCGTCTTGCCAGGTGGAGACGAGCAGTACTTC | CSVLPGGDEQYF
TRBJ1-2 | TRBV9 | - | TRBD1 | TGTGCCAGCAGCGGAGGCCCGACAGGGTTTACCTATGGCTACACCTTC | CASSGGPTGFTYGYTF
TRBJ1-2 | TRBV7-9 | - | - | TGTGCCAGCAGCTTTTCCGAATTCGTGGGTGATGGCTACACCTTC | CASSFSEFVGDGYTF
TRBJ1-5 | TRBV13 | - | - | TGTGCCAGCAGCTTCAGAGGGGGGACTGGCAATCAGCCCCAGCATTTT | CASSFRGGTGNQPQHF
TRBJ1-5 | TRBV25-1 | - | - | TGTGCCAGCAGTGACGGTGATTATCGGGTAGGGCCCCAGCATTTT | CASSDGDYRVGPQHF
TRBJ1-2 | TRBV5-4 | - | TRBD1 | TGTGCCAGCAGCGGAAGGACAGGCAACTATGGCTACACCTTC | CASSGRTGNYGYTF
TRBJ2-5 | TRBV30 | - | TRBD1 | TGTGCCTGGAACACCGGGACAGGGTCCCAAGAGACCCAGTACTTC | CAWNTGTGSQETQYF
TRBJ2-7 | TRBV7-9 | - | TRBD1 | TGTGCCAGCACGGGACAGGGTCCCTACGAGCAGTACTTC | CASTGQGPYEQYF
TRBJ2-3 | TRBV11-3 | - | - | TGTGCCAGCAGCTTATCCTCGGAGGGGAAGGATACAGATACGCAGTATTTT | CASSLSSEGKDTDTQYF
TRBJ1-3 | TRBV7-2 | once | - | TGTGCCAGCAGCCCCAGAAACACCATATATTTT | CASSPRNTIYF
TRBJ2-2 | TRBV25-1 | - | - | TGTGCCAGCAGTGAATTAGGTCCCGGGGAGCTGTTTTTT | CASSELGPGELFF
TRBJ2-2 | TRBV7-6 | - | - | TGTGCCAGCAGCGACGGAGCGAACACCGGGGAGCTGTTTTTT | CASSDGANTGELFF
TRBJ2-7 | TRBV29-1 | - | TRBD1 | TGCAGCGTGGCCGCAGGGGGCGAGCAGTACTTC | CSVAAGGEQYF
TRBJ1-1 | TRBV19 | - | - | TGTGCCAGTAGTATTACTCCAGGGCTGAACACTGAAGCTTTCTTT | CASSITPGLNTEAFF
TRBJ2-1 | TRBV4-3 | - | - | TGCGCCAGCAGCCAAGGAGTCCTACAGGGAGATGAGCAGTTCTTC | CASSQGVLQGDEQFF
TRBJ2-5 | TRBV7-9 | - | TRBD2 | TGTGCCAGCAGCACGACTAGCGGCCTTTGGGAGACCCAGTACTTC | CASSTTSGLWETQYF
TRBJ2-7 | TRBV6-5 | once | - | TGTGCCAGCAGTTACTCGCAGGGGTACGAGCAGTACTTC | CASSYSQGYEQYF
TRBJ1-2 | TRBV27 | - | - | TGTGCCAGCAGTTCTCGACAGGCGGGTAACTATGGCTACACCTTC | CASSSRQAGNYGYTF
TRBJ2-5 | TRBV4-1 | - | - | TGCGCCAGCAGCCAACCCCCCGAGGCCCAAGAGACCCAGTACTTC | CASSQPPEAQETQYF
TRBJ2-7 | TRBV4-1 | once | TRBD2 | TGCGCCAGCAGCCAAGTCTCTAGCGGATCCTACGAGCAGTACTTC | CASSQVSSGSYEQYF
TRBJ1-4 | TRBV13 | - | - | TGTGCCAGCAGCCCCAGAGGTTCCGCTAATGAAAAACTGTTTTTT | CASSPRGSANEKLFF
TRBJ2-3 | TRBV25-1 | - | TRBD2 | TGTGCCAGCAGTGAAACTAGCGGGGGTCCAGATACGCAGTATTTT | CASSETSGGPDTQYF
TRBJ1-5 | TRBV28 | few | - | TGTGCCAGCAGTTTGGACTATCAGCCCCAGCATTTT | CASSLDYQPQHF
TRBJ2-3 | TRBV7-8 | - | TRBD2 | TGTGCCAGCAGCGCTCCTAGCGGGGGAACAGATACGCAGTATTTT | CASSAPSGGTDTQYF
TRBJ1-1 | TRBV28 | - | - | TGTGCCAGCAGGCTTTGGGGGACTGAAGCTTTCTTT | CASRLWGTEAFF
TRBJ1-6 | TRBV5-1 | - | - | TGCGCCAGCAGCTCGCAACAGAGCACCTATAATTCACCCCTCCACTTT | CASSSQQSTYNSPLHF
TRBJ2-5 | TRBV6-5 | - | TRBD2 | TGTGCCAGCAGTTACCAGGGAGGGGAAGAGACCCAGTACTTC | CASSYQGGEETQYF